The clone carrying this TCR beta chain has ten or more counts. Antigen specificity is unknown. Germline lookup yields CDR1 SGHTA and CDR2 FQGTGA. The CDR3 is 13 residues long. V lost 1 base to trimming and J lost 9 bases; unmatched junction nucleotides: 3. This entry is derived from a study of T cells in Graves' hyperthyroidism and ophthalmopathy. Newly diagnosed hyperthyroidism, duration under 2 months, in patients aged 18 to 65. The CDR3 regions of TCR beta were amplified from RNA transcripts. The HTBI primer set served for first-round RT-PCR of the TCR CDR3. TCRdb passed the multiplex PCR reads through MiXCR, listing each CDR3 protein once. The sample has some 770,000 distinct CDR3 sequences; about 15% are singletons. Study-wide findings and caveats: Clonotypes that were expanded in thyroid above 0.001 mostly appeared in blood too.

The TCR was taken from a man in his late teens or twenties with Graves' hyperthyroidism. The specimen sequenced was blood. The V call is TRBV7-3, the J call TRBJ2-1; 7 bases fit TRBD2. The CDR3 is CASSLNGEGEQFF. CDR3 nucleotide sequence: TGTGCCAGCAGCTTAAATGGGGAGGGTGAGCAGTTCTTC.